Included here is one T cell receptor beta chain sequence, with context. This clonotype was recorded a few times. Its binding antigen is unknown. Qualities for individual bases were not recorded, and no much larger clone is one base off. The data are from a study of T-cell memory formation after mild COVID-19 (dated by TCRdb to the early 2020s). For context, the study as a whole: Most TCR sequence clusters were specific to one of the two donors. Longitudinal TCRalpha and TCRbeta repertoire sequencing tracked T-cell clones expanding and contracting after mild COVID-19 in two donors. Two young, previously healthy adult volunteers made up the cohort, one male and one female. Beyond this particular receptor, the publication reports: Only two mild cases were covered in the study, and larger cohorts including severe cases with pre-infection samples were considered necessary. Clones contracting from day 15 to 85 had balanced CD4/CD8 phenotypes, while a second wave expanding from day 15 to 37 was biased towards CD4+. The second-wave clones that peaked on day 37 were not confirmed to be SARS-CoV-2 specific. Some responding clones were detected in pre-infection memory, which suggested that pre-existing cross-reactive memory T cells had joined the SARS-CoV-2 response. Contracting CD4+ clones appeared mostly in the CM and EM memory subsets, whereas CD8+ clones were enriched in EMRA.

Ficoll-Paque density gradient centrifugation was the method used to isolate PBMCs. This sample was sequenced with an Illumina NovaSeq 6000. TCRalpha and TCRbeta cDNA libraries were built by 5'RACE with constant-segment primers, adding sample barcodes and unique molecular identifiers. RNA was extracted from every sample with Trizol reagent. Amplification of the libraries took two PCR steps, and the second step added a second sample barcode plus Illumina TruSeq adapters. Sequencing of the libraries was done on an Illumina NovaSeq, producing 2 x 150 bp paired-end reads. Regarding the original processing steps: The reads were demultiplexed and collapsed into UMI-guided consensus sequences using migec v1.2.7. Using mixcr v2.1.11, UMI consensuses were aligned to TRA and TRB V and J templates and then assembled into clonotypes. A clonotype was counted as expanded or contracted only if both edgeR and NoisET called the change significant, with noise models trained on biological replicates. edgeR calls used a false discovery rate-adjusted p below 0.01 and a log2 fold-change threshold of 1. As an exploratory analysis of dynamics, max-normalized trajectories of the 1000 most abundant clonotypes were examined by PCA with hierarchical clustering. Each responding clone was given a CD4 or CD8 phenotype based on the CD4+ and CD8+ repertoires, which had been sequenced separately. TCRdb ran its own pipeline on the public reads, namely fastp trimming at Q25 and MiXCR clone calling, and kept in-frame beta chains. Rows with a matching CDR3 protein are joined into one entry that keeps the most common DNA and genes. TCRdb, rather than the study authors, made the V and J calls. The sample profile shows some 600,000 distinct CDR3 sequences; about 18% of them were found once. The ten largest clonotypes hold 8.1% of the sample.

This TCR derives from an adult woman who had mild COVID-19 (a few samples of this study predate the infection). The sample titles of this study are shuffled in the database, so cell type and time point are left out; the donor was told from shared clones. The sample taken for sequencing was PBMCs or a T cell subset sorted from them (not recorded which).

The sequenced DNA is TGTGCCAGCAGCTTACGGGCGGACTCCTACGAGCAGTACTTC. Translation gives CASSLRADSYEQYF. This chain joins TRBV7-9 to TRBJ2-7; no D gene can be assigned with confidence. According to the germline V gene (reference sequence), CDR1 reads SEHNR and CDR2 reads FQNEAQ. From the cysteine through the phenylalanine, the CDR3 covers 14 amino acids. Only the CDR3 DNA stays, 42 bases, in frame from base 1. Relative to germline, V is 2 bases shorter and J is 0 bases shorter, with 8 bases between their ends.